Following are 3 T cell receptor beta chains from one sample sequenced in a study of control samples from healthy donors and cancer patients. Clones were sequenced by immunoSEQ multiplex PCR, and TCRdb holds only the in-frame ones, with some missing. The sample includes about 86,000 clones, roughly 89% of them seen just once. The sequencing input was PBMCs. The receptors here all came from a woman in her forties or fifties with colorectal cancer.

On this clone itself: Other DNA sequences within the sample encode an identical CDR3. The V gene is TRBV30, the J gene TRBJ1-5; 7 bases fit TRBD1. Germline V gives CDR1 GTSNPN, CDR2 SVGIG (reference sequence). V lost 3 bases and J lost 3; bases outside the gene matches: 5. CDR3 length equals 14 residues. The CDR3 DNA sequence: TGTGCCTGGAGCGTCGGGACAGACAATCAGCCCCAGCATTTT. It translates to CAWSVGTDNQPQHF.

V usage is TRBV19 and J usage is TRBJ1-6, with a possible D match to TRBD1 (6 bases). The germline V and J ends were trimmed by 10 bases and 3 bases, with 13 bases remaining between them. Looked up from germline, CDR1 is LNHDA and CDR2 is SQIVND (reference sequence). There are 14 residues in the CDR3. CDR3 residues: CATGTSYYNSPLHF. CDR3 nucleotide sequence: TGTGCCACCGGGACAAGTTACTATAATTCACCCCTCCACTTT.

This clone has just one count. The chain uses TRBV28 and TRBJ2-7, with 7 bases identical to TRBD1. The length of the CDR3 is 16 residues. V dropped 3 bases and J dropped 2; count of bases not matched to a gene: 10. Per the germline V gene, CDR1 is MDHEN and CDR2 is SYDVKM. CDR3 loop: CASSLGQSSRTYEQYV. Here the CDR3 DNA reads TGTGCCAGCAGTTTGGGACAGTCTTCCCGAACCTACGAGCAGTACGTC.